The sample holds one count of the clone carrying this T cell receptor beta chain. TCRdb's copy holds only in-frame clones and misses some; the assay was immunoSEQ multiplex PCR. The table shows about 7,100 clones, with 60% to 85% occurring only once. This sample stems from a study of PD-1 blockade in classical Hodgkin lymphoma. Time point defined: newly diagnosed, previously untreated cHL patient sample. Sequenced: peripheral blood mononuclear cells (PBMCs). This receptor was identified in a human donor with classical Hodgkin lymphoma.

As DNA, the CDR3 is TGTGCCAGCAGCTTAGCGCTAGGTGAAGCTTTCTTT. The encoded protein is CASSLALGEAFF. The V gene is TRBV7-6, the J gene TRBJ1-1, with D hard to call. V was shortened by 0 bases and J by 7 bases, with 6 bases between the two germline ends. The germline V gene has CDR1 SGHVS and CDR2 FNYEAQ. The CDR3 spans 12 residues.